Listed below are T cell receptor beta chains from one sample, sequenced in a study of post-analysis software for immune sequencing data. TCRdb passed the PCR reads through MiXCR, listing each CDR3 protein once. Among 750,000 to 900,000 distinct CDR3 sequences, roughly 50% were seen once, and the ten largest hold 4.9%. Sequencing input: blood. Receptor source: a girl aged 10-17 years with multiple sclerosis. Each CDR3 is given without its conserved first and last residue.

TRBV7-3 ASSLRRGDTQY
TRBV6-1 ASSEQAGGIQPQH
TRBV9 ASSVAGQNQPQH
TRBV4-2 ASSQEKEQGAGETQY
TRBV5-5 ASSLVPGQGTEAF
TRBV6-2/TRBV6-3 ASTQRGGSTDTQY
TRBV6-1 ASSRTSGRVYGNVLT
TRBV11-2 ASLSPIRDRGTGELF
TRBV20-1 SARKGADTQY
TRBV9 ASSPRPDSGANVLT
TRBV20-1 SARDPSGHYEQY
TRBV27 ASSFSGTYEQY
TRBV20-1 SARDGTRGSYEQY
TRBV9 ASSPGGRPYEQY
TRBV12-3/TRBV12-4 ASSDPRDRGNGHT
TRBV7-2 ASSLGPSRGYT
TRBV7-8 ASSFEGGYQPQH
TRBV11-2 ASSPGTKKNEQF
TRBV5-1 ASTSGGRGFEQY
TRBV29-1 SVAGGTNTEAF
TRBV10-3 AISEENRAHEQF